This TCR beta chain comes out of a study of prognosis after radiotherapy for stage I lung cancer. Study as a whole: With roughly 13 men and over 5 women, the cohort's median age was 74.5 years, range 53–84. At a biologically effective dose of at least 100 Gy and in 3 to 5 fractions, SBRT was the radiotherapy delivered. There were no patients who received concurrent therapy with stereotactic body radiotherapy. General study findings and limits: Gene usage of TRBV and TRBJ reportedly differed between patients with and without metastases.

At least ten counts were recorded for this clonotype. The antigen is not known. This CDR3 comprises 17 residues. Germline V gene data show CDR1 as SGHRS and CDR2 as YFSETQ. V lost 4 bases to trimming and J lost 8 bases, with 25 bases between them. Two rounds of multiplex PCR amplified TCR beta CDR3 from genomic DNA. The first round of PCR was done with primers that matched each TRBV and TRBJ gene. Via MiXCR, TCRdb re-called the multiplex PCR reads, giving one row per CDR3 protein. The sample lists 50,000 or so distinct CDR3 sequences; approximately 35% were seen once. V and J are TRBV5-1 and TRBJ2-1; possibly TRBD1 or TRBD2 for D (5 bases each). This TCR was recovered from a donor at least 50 years old with non-small cell lung cancer. The starting material was PBMCs, obtained before or after stereotactic body radiation therapy (not recorded which). CDR3 nucleotides: TGCGCCAGCAGCCCTGGTCCCCCGGGTCAGGGAGTCTATGAGCAGTTCTTC. Protein sequence: CASSPGPPGQGVYEQFF.